Listed below are T cell receptor beta chains from one sample, sequenced in a study of CD8+ T cells in alopecia areata. TCRdb's copy holds only in-frame clones and misses some; the assay was immunoSEQ multiplex PCR. The data contain about 140,000 clones, approximately 90% of them seen just once; the ten biggest clones take up roughly 13%. This sample comprised CD8+ T cells sorted from blood, obtained at week 4, from a patient treated with tofacitinib. These receptors were collected from a human donor with alopecia areata. Both conserved end residues are part of each CDR3. Each record gives: V gene, J gene, clone size, D gene, CDR3 protein, CDR3 DNA. D genes are given only for firm matches. Clone size appears in some rows only: once, few, many, or a class for an expanded clone.

>TRBV6-5|TRBJ2-1|-|TRBD1
CASTLTGGDEQFF
TGTGCCAGCACCCTGACAGGGGGGGATGAGCAGTTCTTC
>TRBV7-3|TRBJ2-7|-|TRBD1
CASSLGQGDSYEQYF
TGTGCCAGCAGCTTGGGACAGGGGGATTCCTACGAGCAGTACTTC
>TRBV4-1|TRBJ1-1|-|-
CASSQSGGNTEAFF
TGCGCCAGCAGCCAGTCAGGAGGTAACACTGAAGCTTTCTTT
>TRBV25-1|TRBJ2-7|-|-
CASMGDGTYEQYF
TGTGCCAGCATGGGGGATGGGACCTACGAGCAGTACTTC
>TRBV9|TRBJ1-2|-|-
CASSDRVWGYTF
TGTGCCAGCAGCGATCGAGTCTGGGGCTACACCTTC
>TRBV28|TRBJ2-7|-|-
CASSDSYEQYF
TGTGCCAGCAGTGACAGCTACGAGCAGTACTTC
>TRBV5-1|TRBJ1-1|-|-
CASSFRGSSTEAFF
TGCGCCAGCAGCTTTAGGGGTTCCTCCACTGAAGCTTTCTTT
>TRBV30|TRBJ2-3|-|-
CAWSVDGSTDTQYF
TGTGCCTGGAGTGTGGACGGCAGCACAGATACGCAGTATTTT
>TRBV27|TRBJ1-1|-|TRBD1
CASGRTGLLGEAFF
TGTGCCAGCGGTAGGACAGGGCTTCTTGGGGAAGCTTTCTTT
>TRBV6-1|TRBJ2-5|-|-
CASSPDGYGIETQYF
TGTGCCAGCAGTCCCGACGGATACGGGATAGAGACCCAGTACTTC
>TRBV4-1|TRBJ2-2|-|TRBD2
CASSQELAGVYGELFF
TGCGCCAGCAGCCAAGAACTAGCGGGAGTTTATGGGGAGCTGTTTTTT
>TRBV19|TRBJ2-5|-|TRBD2
CASSASGGLETQYF
TGTGCCAGTAGTGCTAGCGGAGGACTTGAGACCCAGTACTTC
>TRBV9|TRBJ2-3|-|-
CASSVDQSITDTQYF
TGTGCCAGCAGCGTGGATCAATCTATCACAGATACGCAGTATTTT
>TRBV12-5|TRBJ2-3|few|TRBD2
CASGLVLRLAAPTDTQYF
TGTGCTAGTGGTTTGGTGCTAAGGCTAGCGGCCCCCACAGATACGCAGTATTTT
>TRBV6-6|TRBJ1-4|-|-
CASSYLSQQNEKLFF
TGTGCCAGCAGTTACTTGTCACAGCAGAATGAAAAACTGTTTTTT
>TRBV2|TRBJ2-5|-|-
CASSEGLARQETQYF
TGTGCCAGCAGTGAAGGGCTAGCGAGACAAGAGACCCAGTACTTC
>TRBV7-2|TRBJ2-7|-|-
CASSSIGDTPQDYEQYF
TGTGCCAGCAGCTCAATCGGCGACACCCCACAGGACTACGAGCAGTACTTC
>TRBV29-1|TRBJ2-3|once|-
CSVEGSGSTDTQYF
TGCAGCGTTGAAGGGAGCGGAAGCACAGATACGCAGTATTTT
>TRBV5-1|TRBJ2-7|-|-
CASSLGMRTHSYEQYF
TGCGCCAGCAGCCTAGGGATGCGGACCCACTCCTACGAGCAGTACTTC
>TRBV27|TRBJ1-1|-|-
CASRKNTEAFF
TGTGCCAGCAGAAAGAACACTGAAGCTTTCTTT
>TRBV5-1|TRBJ2-3|-|TRBD2
CASSQTGLAAMDTQYF
TGCGCCAGCAGCCAGACCGGACTAGCGGCCATGGATACGCAGTATTTT